This TCR beta chain was identified in a study of blood T cells in healthy people across ages. General study findings and limits: The study found more naive CD4+ cells and higher diversity in long-lived than aged donors.

This clonotype turned up a few times. Its target is unknown. CDR3 length equals 14 residues. Germline V gives CDR1 MDHEN, CDR2 SYDVKM. A second PCR of about 7 to 12 cycles used a sample-barcoded 5' primer and a J-beta primer mix. Any given sample supplied a minimum of 3 million CDR3-containing paired-end reads. TCRdb itself ran the 5' RACE reads through MiXCR, one entry per CDR3 protein. This table has over a million distinct CDR3 sequences, 59% appearing once. V gene TRBV28 combines with J gene TRBJ2-5; D is undetermined. TRBJ2-7 explains the end of the DNA better; the J call may be wrong. This receptor was taken from a man younger than 35 in good health. Sequencing was performed on blood. The CDR3 is CASSPPGSIYEQYF. The CDR3 DNA reads as TGTGCCAGCAGCCCCCCGGGCAGTATTTACGAGCAGTACTTC.